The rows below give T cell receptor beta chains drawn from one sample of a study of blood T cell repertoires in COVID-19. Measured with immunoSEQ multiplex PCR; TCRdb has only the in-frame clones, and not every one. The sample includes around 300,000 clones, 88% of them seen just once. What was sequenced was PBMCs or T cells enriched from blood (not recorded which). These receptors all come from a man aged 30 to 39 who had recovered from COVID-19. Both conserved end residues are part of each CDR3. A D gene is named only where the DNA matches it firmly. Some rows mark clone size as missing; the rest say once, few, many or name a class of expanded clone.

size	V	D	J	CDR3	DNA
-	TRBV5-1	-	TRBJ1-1	CASSVHDGRKAFF	TGCGCCAGCAGCGTTCATGACGGCAGGAAAGCTTTCTTT
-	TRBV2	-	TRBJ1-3	CASSREAGNTIYF	TGTGCCAGCAGTAGGGAGGCTGGAAACACCATATATTTT
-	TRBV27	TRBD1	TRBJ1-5	CASSFQGAGNQPQHF	TGTGCCAGCAGTTTTCAGGGGGCCGGCAATCAGCCCCAGCATTTT
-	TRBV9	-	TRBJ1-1	CASSVEQGVGPEAFF	TGTGCCAGCAGCGTAGAGCAGGGTGTTGGTCCTGAAGCTTTCTTT
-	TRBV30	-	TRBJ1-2	CAWSVLQGRAGYTF	TGTGCCTGGAGTGTATTGCAGGGGCGAGCAGGCTACACCTTC
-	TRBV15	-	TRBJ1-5	CATSREGQGPQPQHF	TGTGCCACCAGCAGAGAGGGGCAGGGGCCCCAGCCCCAGCATTTT
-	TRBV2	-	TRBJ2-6	CASSEARVGANVLTF	TGTGCCAGCAGTGAAGCCCGGGTTGGGGCCAACGTCCTGACTTTC
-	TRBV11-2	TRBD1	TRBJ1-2	CASSPGGDGYTF	TGTGCCAGCAGCCCAGGGGGCGATGGCTACACCTTC
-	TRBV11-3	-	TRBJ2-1	CASSSRGAGARNEQFF	TGTGCCAGCAGCTCCAGAGGGGCAGGGGCCCGCAATGAGCAGTTCTTC
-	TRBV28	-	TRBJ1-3	CASSLWSVTGNTIYF	TGTGCCAGCAGTCTTTGGTCAGTCACTGGAAACACCATATATTTT
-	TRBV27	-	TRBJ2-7	CASSSDDEGRYYEQYF	TGTGCCAGCAGTTCTGACGACGAGGGGAGGTACTACGAGCAGTACTTC
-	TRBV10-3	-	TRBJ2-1	CAISDRTAGFNEQFF	TGTGCCATCAGTGATCGAACGGCGGGGTTCAATGAGCAGTTCTTC
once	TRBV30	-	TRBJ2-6	CAWSRGFSGANVLTF	TGTGCCTGGAGTCGCGGGTTCTCTGGGGCCAACGTCCTGACTTTC
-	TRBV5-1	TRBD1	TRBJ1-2	CASSYQGAPADGYTF	TGCGCCAGCAGCTACCAGGGGGCCCCCGCGGATGGCTACACCTTC
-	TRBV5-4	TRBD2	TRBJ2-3	CASSLGSGGAGTDTQYF	TGTGCCAGCAGCTTGGGTAGCGGGGGGGCCGGCACAGATACGCAGTATTTT
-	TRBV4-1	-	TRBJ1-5	CASSQGTANQPQHF	TGCGCCAGCAGCCAAGGGACAGCCAATCAGCCCCAGCATTTT
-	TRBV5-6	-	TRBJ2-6	CASSLALLSTF	TGTGCCAGCAGCTTGGCTTTACTCTCAACTTTC
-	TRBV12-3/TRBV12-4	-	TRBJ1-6	CASSLVRDSPLHF	TGTGCCAGCAGTTTGGTCAGGGATTCACCCCTCCACTTT
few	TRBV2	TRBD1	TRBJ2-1	CASSPTGRNEQFF	TGTGCCAGCAGCCCGACAGGGCGCAATGAGCAGTTCTTC
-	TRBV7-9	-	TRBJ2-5	CASSLESLETQYF	TGTGCCAGCAGCTTAGAATCCCTAGAGACCCAGTACTTC
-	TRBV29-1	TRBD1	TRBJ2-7	CSGGTGGYEQYF	TGCAGCGGAGGGACAGGGGGCTACGAGCAGTACTTC
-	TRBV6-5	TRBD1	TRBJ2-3	CATGGLQATDTQYF	TGTGCCACAGGGGGATTGCAGGCCACAGATACGCAGTATTTT
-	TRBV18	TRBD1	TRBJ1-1	CASSATGTETEAFF	TGTGCCAGCTCAGCGACAGGGACGGAGACTGAAGCTTTCTTT
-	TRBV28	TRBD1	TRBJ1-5	CASSMGTGNQPQHF	TGTGCCAGCAGTATGGGGACAGGCAATCAGCCCCAGCATTTT
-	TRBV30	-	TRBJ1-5	CAWSVRGNQPQHF	TGTGCCTGGAGTGTACGCGGCAATCAGCCCCAGCATTTT
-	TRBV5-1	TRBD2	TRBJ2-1	CASGNSGGDYNEQFF	TGCGCCAGCGGGAATAGCGGGGGGGACTACAATGAGCAGTTCTTC
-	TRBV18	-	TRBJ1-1	CASSPLQQATEAFF	TGTGCCAGCTCACCGCTGCAACAGGCAACTGAAGCTTTCTTT
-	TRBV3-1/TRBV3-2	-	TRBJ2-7	CASSLAEGGNYEQYF	TGTGCCAGCAGCCTTGCTGAAGGGGGAAACTACGAGCAGTACTTC
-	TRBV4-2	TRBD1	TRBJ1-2	CASSQDWQGVNYGYTF	TGTGCCAGCAGCCAAGATTGGCAGGGGGTTAACTATGGCTACACCTTC
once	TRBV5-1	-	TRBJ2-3	CASSFDYARASTDTQYF	TGCGCCAGCAGCTTTGATTACGCGAGGGCGAGCACAGATACGCAGTATTTT
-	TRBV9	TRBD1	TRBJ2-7	CASSPGQGAVRQYF	TGTGCCAGCAGCCCGGGACAGGGGGCGGTGCGGCAGTACTTC
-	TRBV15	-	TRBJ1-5	CATSRGGAYQPQHF	TGTGCCACCAGCAGAGGAGGTGCGTATCAGCCCCAGCATTTT
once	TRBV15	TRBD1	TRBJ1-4	CATSPRTGTEKLFF	TGTGCCACCAGCCCTCGGACAGGGACGGAAAAACTGTTTTTT
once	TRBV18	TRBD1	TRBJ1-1	CASSPPQGGTEAFF	TGTGCCAGCTCACCACCACAGGGGGGAACTGAAGCTTTCTTT
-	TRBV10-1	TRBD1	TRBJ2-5	CASSESGQGGQETQYF	TGCGCCAGCAGTGAGTCGGGACAGGGCGGCCAAGAGACCCAGTACTTC
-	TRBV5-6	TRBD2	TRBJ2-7	CASSFIGGVSYEQYF	TGTGCCAGCAGCTTTATCGGGGGGGTCTCCTACGAGCAGTACTTC
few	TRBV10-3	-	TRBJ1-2	CAISGAEGRQGYTF	TGTGCCATCAGTGGTGCGGAGGGAAGGCAGGGCTACACCTTC
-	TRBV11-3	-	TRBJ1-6	CASSLTVNSPLHF	TGTGCCAGCAGCTTAACGGTAAATTCACCCCTCCACTTT
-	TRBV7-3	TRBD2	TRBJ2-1	CASSLTLAGGPVEQFF	TGTGCCAGCAGCTTAACGTTGGCGGGGGGGCCGGTTGAGCAGTTCTTC
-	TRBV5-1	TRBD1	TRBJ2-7	CASSGTGTPSYEQYF	TGCGCCAGCAGCGGGACAGGGACCCCTTCCTACGAGCAGTACTTC
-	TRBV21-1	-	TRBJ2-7	CASSKVLLRDRKQYF	TGTGCCAGCAGCAAAGTTCTGTTGCGAGACAGAAAGCAGTACTTC
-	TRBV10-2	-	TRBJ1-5	CASSLQGLGNQPQHF	TGCGCCAGCAGTTTGCAGGGGTTAGGCAATCAGCCCCAGCATTTT
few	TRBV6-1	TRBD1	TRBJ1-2	CASSEATGVGYTF	TGTGCCAGCAGTGAGGCGACAGGGGTGGGCTACACCTTC
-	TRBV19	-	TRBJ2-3	CASSFLLRRGADTQYF	TGTGCCAGTAGTTTCCTTCTGAGGAGGGGAGCAGATACGCAGTATTTT
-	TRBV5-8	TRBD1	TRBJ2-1	CASSFRGRRHNEQFF	TGTGCCAGCAGCTTCAGGGGGCGACGGCACAATGAGCAGTTCTTC
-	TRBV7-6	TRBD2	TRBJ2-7	CASSSSSGAYEQYF	TGTGCCAGCAGCTCCTCTAGCGGTGCCTACGAGCAGTACTTC
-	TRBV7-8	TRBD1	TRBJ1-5	CASSAHHRQGAGQPQHF	TGTGCCAGCAGCGCACACCACAGACAGGGTGCAGGTCAGCCCCAGCATTTT